The TCR beta chain described here comes from a study of regulatory T cells in long-lasting Graves disease (TCRdb year 2021). Looking at the study overall: Patients with newly diagnosed Graves' disease had been on antithyroid drugs for under 3 months. This study used TCR sequencing and RNA sequencing of peripheral blood to compare persistent Graves' disease patients against newly diagnosed Graves' disease patients. The study was registered as a clinical trial and conducted in China. A total of about 35 samples underwent TCR sequencing: about 13 from persistent and around 20 from newly diagnosed Graves' disease patients. Results the study describes overall, beyond this receptor: Preferential use of TRBV28, TRBJ1-2 and TRBJ2-5 was observed in persistent disease, whereas TRBV20-1 and TRBJ2-1 were favored in newly diagnosed disease. Compared with newly diagnosed patients, persistent Graves' disease patients had lower TCR Shannon entropy and fewer highly expanded clones, which suggests clonal expansion. Peripheral blood alone was examined, since thyroid tissue, which constituted the primary lesion, could not be accessed. More public clonotypes were shared among persistent patients (under 3,000) than among newly diagnosed patients (roughly 1,000). The authors noted that the small sample size was a limitation that may lower accuracy. Sequencing and analysis were restricted to the TCR beta chain.

A word on this clonotype: Its antigen remains unidentified. This may come from a read error, since a much larger clone is one base off.

The CDR3, from cysteine to phenylalanine, totals 16 residues. Only the CDR3 DNA is retained, 48 bases long and in frame from the first base. V has 2 bases trimmed and J has 6 bases trimmed; junction bases matching no gene number 9. Sequences MNHEY (CDR1) and SVGAGI (CDR2) are obtained from the germline V gene. Receptors were amplified or captured by multiplex PCR. These reads were obtained on an Illumina HiSeq 4000. To build TCR beta libraries, CDR3 regions were amplified by Arm-PCR using iRepertoire HTBI primers. Before sequencing, the PCR products went through gel purification. Under the source paper's analysis protocol: Across samples, approximately 68 TRBV and 15 or so TRBJ segments were identified and used for gene usage analysis of CDR3 amino acid clonotypes. COPE and FqMerger were used to merge the filtered high-quality paired reads into contigs. Contigs were aligned with BLAST to IMGT TRBV, TRBD and TRBJ reference genes, and CDR3 was defined per IMGT. Any clonotype with a frequency above 0.1% was counted as a highly expanded clone. Repertoire diversity was measured by Shannon entropy, and V-J evenness by the Gini coefficient. A clonotype was considered public if more than one individual shared it. Through fastp at Q25 and MiXCR, TCRdb rebuilt clones from the public reads, retaining in-frame beta chains. Rows are unified per CDR3 protein, each entry keeping the most common DNA and genes. Here the V and J calls rest on TCRdb's processing, not on the authors' analysis. Here the sample has some 410,000 distinct CDR3 sequences; 16% occur a single time. The ten largest clones capture around 10% of the sample.

The time point label, read with the paper, signifies: newly diagnosed GD, antithyroid drugs for less than 3 months. For both TCR sequencing and RNA sequencing, RNA was extracted from PBMCs using TRIzol. The diagnosis of Graves' disease was made according to American Thyroid Association guidelines. Patients for the study were recruited at an endocrinology department in Xi'an, China. From each patient, around 8.3 milliliters of peripheral blood was collected into an EDTA anticoagulant tube. Ficoll Paque Plus density gradient separation was used to isolate PBMCs, and no additional T cell sorting was done. An Agilent 2100 Bioanalyzer and agarose gel were used to assess RNA quality, and a NanoDrop 2000 was used to measure RNA concentration. These data were likewise used in another study, on T cells in Graves' hyperthyroidism and ophthalmopathy. That second publication adds: Graves' hyperthyroidism was defined as stable when no progression to ophthalmopathy occurred over 18 months of follow-up. The hyperthyroidism patients were between 18 and 65 years old and newly diagnosed, with a disease duration of less than 2 months. Patients with uncontrolled infections, other autoimmune diseases, pregnancy or lactation were excluded. Diagnoses relied on clinical symptoms, serum thyroxine and TRAb, thyroid ultrasound and orbital computed tomography. The first round of RT-PCR for the TCR CDR3 was performed with the HTBI primer set and the Qiagen OneStep RT-PCR kit. Blood samples also contained most of the expanded thyroid clonotypes (frequency above 0.001), which suggests that blood repertoires may reflect thyroid immune responses. Ophthalmopathy was separated from stable hyperthyroidism by a 13 V-J signature model, with around 90% sensitivity and about 81% specificity obtained in cross-validation and 80%/75% obtained in testing. During validation, the model predicted progression to ophthalmopathy a median of around 6 months ahead of onset, with around 71% sensitivity and 72% to 80% specificity. TCR V-J signatures able to tell the groups apart were searched for in a discovery cohort of 95 or so patients, of whom roughly 42 had Graves' ophthalmopathy and roughly 57 had stable Graves' hyperthyroidism. An independent validation cohort of around 19 hyperthyroidism patients and approximately 15 patients who later progressed to ophthalmopathy tested prospective prediction of ophthalmopathy. The roughly 94 discovery patients were randomly split 7:3 into training and test sets. Thyroid tissue and blood T-cell repertoires from more than 5 Graves' hyperthyroidism patients were also compared in the study. After blood sampling, hyperthyroidism patients were treated with methimazole at a starting dose of 30 mg daily, and ophthalmopathy patients were treated with high-dose intravenous methylprednisolone. A second multiplex PCR round built the libraries, followed by size selection and purification. Paired-end sequencing of the libraries was performed with 100 bp reads on an Illumina HiSeq2000. SOAPnuke was used to process the raw data, with reads discarded if the reads contained adapters or uncalled bases, had a mean Phred below 15, or lacked an exact constant-primer or identifier match. COPE v1.2.5 was used to merge high-quality paired reads, and clonotypes were defined as unique nucleotide sequences. MiTCR v1.1 was used to align the clonotypes against IMGT TRBV, TRBD and TRBJ reference segments. The analysis was restricted to V-J combinations with a frequency above 0.0001, which together covered around 99% of the repertoires. A TCS score was defined as the ratio of F50 (clonal expansion) to E x V (chaos), with BLOSUM62-based TCRdist applied between CDR3 peptides within each V-J. Welch's t-statistics and random forest reduced several hundred V-J features to 13, which were used in a naive Bayes classifier (R e1071). Sample size was not statistically predetermined, and investigators were not blinded to group allocation. The paper reports TCR Vbeta CDR3 sequencing of approximately 130 peripheral blood samples: approximately 41 ophthalmopathy, approximately 74 hyperthyroidism and around 17 progressor patients.

The chain couples TRBV6-5 to TRBJ2-2; TRBD2 matches 7 bases in the middle. The receptor's source is a woman aged 30 to 39 with Graves disease. Donor details come from another sample of the same person, matched by shared clones. Sample: peripheral blood mononuclear cells (PBMCs), taken at new diagnosis, from a patient treated with antithyroid drugs. In nucleotides, the sequence is TGTGCCAGCAGTTACCGACCGCCGGGAGGTGCCGGGGAGCTGTTTTTT. Its protein is CASSYRPPGGAGELFF.